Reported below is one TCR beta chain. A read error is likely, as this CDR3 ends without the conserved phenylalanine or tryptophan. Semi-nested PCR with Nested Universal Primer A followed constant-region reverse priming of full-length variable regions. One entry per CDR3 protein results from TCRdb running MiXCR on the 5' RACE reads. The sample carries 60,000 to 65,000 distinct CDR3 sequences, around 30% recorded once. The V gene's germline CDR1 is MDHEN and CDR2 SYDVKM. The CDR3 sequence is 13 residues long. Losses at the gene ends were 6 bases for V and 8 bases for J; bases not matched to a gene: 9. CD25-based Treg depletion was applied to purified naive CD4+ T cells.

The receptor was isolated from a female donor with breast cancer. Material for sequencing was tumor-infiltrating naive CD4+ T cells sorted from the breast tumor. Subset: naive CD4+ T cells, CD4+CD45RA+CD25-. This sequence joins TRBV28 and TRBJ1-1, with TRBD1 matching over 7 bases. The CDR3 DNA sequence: TGTGCCAGCAGATCAACCGGGACAGCAGAAGCTTTCTGT. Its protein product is CASRSTGTAEAFC.